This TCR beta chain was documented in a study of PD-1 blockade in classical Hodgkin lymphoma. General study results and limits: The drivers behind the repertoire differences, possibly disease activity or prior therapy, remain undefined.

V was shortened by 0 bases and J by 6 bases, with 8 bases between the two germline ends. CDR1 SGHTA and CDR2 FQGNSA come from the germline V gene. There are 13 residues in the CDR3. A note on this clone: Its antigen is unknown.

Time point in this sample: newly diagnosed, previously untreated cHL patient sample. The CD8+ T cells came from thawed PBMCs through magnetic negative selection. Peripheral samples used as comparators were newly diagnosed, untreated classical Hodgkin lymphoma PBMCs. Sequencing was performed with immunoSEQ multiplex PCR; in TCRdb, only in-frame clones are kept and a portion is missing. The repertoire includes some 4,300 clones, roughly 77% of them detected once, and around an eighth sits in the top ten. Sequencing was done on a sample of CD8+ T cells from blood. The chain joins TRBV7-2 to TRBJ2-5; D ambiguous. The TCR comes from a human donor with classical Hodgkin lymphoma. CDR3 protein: CASSLAEQQTQYF. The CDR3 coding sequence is TGTGCCAGCAGCTTAGCCGAGCAGCAGACCCAGTACTTC.